This TCR beta chain was profiled in a study of T cells in Graves' hyperthyroidism and ophthalmopathy. The TCR beta CDR3 regions underwent amplification using RNA transcripts as the source. The primer set for the first-round RT-PCR of the TCR CDR3 was HTBI. TCRdb recomputed calls from the multiplex PCR reads with MiXCR, one row per CDR3 protein. The sample has about 660,000 distinct CDR3 sequences; approximately 42% are singletons. Study-wide points: Ophthalmopathy was predicted by the model a median of 6.5 months ahead of onset.

About this clonotype itself: Its antigen is currently unknown. A read error may be the cause here, since a much bigger clone is one base away.

Germline V gene data show CDR1 as SNHLY and CDR2 as FYNNEI. The CDR3 is 14 residues long. The chain has TRBV2 and TRBJ1-4, with D unresolved. The receptor's source is an adult man with Graves' disease, either hyperthyroidism or ophthalmopathy (not recorded which). Sequenced material: peripheral blood or thyroid tissue (not recorded which). As DNA, the CDR3 is TGTGCCAGCATTATCGACCGAGGGAATGAAAAACTGTATTTT. It translates to CASIIDRGNEKLYF.